Shown below are 29 T cell receptor beta chains from a single sample sequenced in a study of shared clonotypes between healthy human individuals. TCRdb's table, derived via immunoSEQ multiplex PCR, lists solely in-frame clones and lacks some. The sample includes around 2.3 million clones, approximately 95% of them seen just once. What was sequenced was naive CD4+ T cells sorted from blood. Noted subset: CD45RA+ positively selected. All receptors derive from a man between 18 and 29 years old in good health.

The rearrangement joins TRBV2 to TRBJ1-2; 9 positions agree with TRBD1. The ends lost 6 bases at V and 4 bases at J; junction bases unmatched: 9. Per germline, CDR1 SNHLY and CDR2 FYNNEI. The CDR3 runs to 15 residues. Written as DNA, the CDR3 is TGTGCCAGCAGGGTTACAGGGGGCGGAGGCTATGGCTACACCTTC. This sequence encodes CASRVTGGGGYGYTF.

The chain carries TRBV18 and TRBJ2-3, with TRBD2 matching over 10 bases. J gave up 1 base and V 6 bases, and 7 bases lay outside the gene matches. The germline CDR1 and CDR2 sequences are KGHSH and LQKENI. This CDR3 comprises 16 residues. CDR3 DNA sequence: TGTGCCAGCTCGGAGTTGCTAGCGGGGGGCACAGATACGCAGTATTTT. Translation gives CASSELLAGGTDTQYF.

The chain links TRBV7-9 to TRBJ1-5; D is uncertain. Trimming cost V 5 bases and J 1 base, with 9 bases left between them. The CDR3 spans 14 residues. Germline values: CDR1 SEHNR, CDR2 FQNEAQ (reference sequence). In DNA, the CDR3 is TGTGCCAGCAGCACGTCCCGGAGCAATCAGCCCCAGCATTTT. Protein sequence: CASSTSRSNQPQHF.

The V gene is TRBV11-2, the J gene TRBJ2-7, with 11 bases matching TRBD2. After removal of 1 base from V and 3 bases from J, the junction contained 8 bases not matched to a gene. Looked up from germline, CDR1 is SGHAT and CDR2 is FQNNGV. The CDR3 sequence is 17 residues long. The CDR3 DNA follows: TGTGCCAGCAGCTTAGGCGGACTAGCGGGTGGACTCTACGAGCAGTACTTC. Protein: CASSLGGLAGGLYEQYF.

With respect to this clone: The sample contains more than one DNA sequence encoding this CDR3. CDR3 region: CASSEVRNTGELFF. CDR3 bases: TGTGCCAGCAGTGAAGTCCGGAACACCGGGGAGCTGTTTTTT. This chain uses TRBV2 with TRBJ2-2; D is ambiguous. V lost 1 base, J lost 1 base, and 4 bases lay in between. This CDR3 spans 14 amino acids. Germline V lookup: CDR1 SNHLY, CDR2 FYNNEI.

This chain connects TRBV6-5 to TRBJ2-1; no clear D. The V gene lost 6 bases and the J gene lost 3 bases, with 9 bases spanning the gap. The CDR3 contains 13 residues. Germline CDR1 MNHEY, CDR2 SVGAGI. CDR3 sequence (DNA): TGTGCCAGCAGCCAAAACGGCTACAATGAGCAGTTCTTC. Translating gives CASSQNGYNEQFF.

The chain recombines TRBV7-9 with TRBJ1-3; D ambiguous. CDR1 and CDR2 from the germline V gene are SEHNR and FQNEAQ (reference sequence). Trimming pared 5 bases from V and 1 base from J, leaving 21 bases between. The CDR3 spans 18 residues. The DNA for the CDR3 is TGTGCCAGCAGCCTCCTGTTGGAGGGCTTTCAATCTGGAAACACCATATATTTT. Protein: CASSLLLEGFQSGNTIYF.

This clone is a singleton in its sample. The chain is built from TRBV5-6 and TRBJ2-7; a possible D gene is TRBD2 (5 bases). The CDR3 loop spans 14 amino acids. V was shortened by 0 bases and J by 6 bases, with 13 bases between the two germline ends. Per the germline V gene, CDR1 is SGHDT and CDR2 is YYEEEE. DNA of the CDR3: TGTGCCAGCAGCTTGGAAATCGGACTTGGCGAGCAGTACTTC. Translated: CASSLEIGLGEQYF.

The chain employs TRBV7-2 and TRBJ2-7, with D hard to call. The CDR3 runs to 12 residues. Trimming removed 2 bases from V and 9 bases from J, with 11 bases in between. Germline CDR1 SGHTA, CDR2 FQGNSA. The CDR3 loop is CASSLSGRGQYF. The CDR3 coding sequence is TGTGCCAGCAGCTTATCAGGACGCGGGCAGTACTTC.

This sequence joins TRBV5-1 and TRBJ2-3, with D possibly being TRBD1 or TRBD2 (5 bases each). CDR1 and CDR2 from the germline V gene are SGHRS and YFSETQ. CDR3 length: 14 residues. V was trimmed by 3 bases and J by 3 bases, leaving 11 bases between them. The CDR3 loop is CASSWGRETDTQYF. As DNA, the CDR3 is TGCGCCAGCAGCTGGGGCAGGGAGACAGATACGCAGTATTTT.

V gene TRBV18 combines with J gene TRBJ2-7; 10 bases align to TRBD1. This CDR3 has 14 residues. Germline V CDR1 and CDR2: KGHSH, LQKENI. V was pared by 4 bases and J by 6 bases, with 6 bases of the junction left unmatched. CDR3 region: CASSQTTGGSEQYF. The CDR3 DNA sequence: TGTGCCAGCTCACAAACGACAGGGGGCTCCGAGCAGTACTTC. Filled out from reference TRBV18 and TRBJ2-7, the complete variable domain reads NAGVMQNPRHLVRRRGQEARLRCSPMKGHSHVYWYRQLPEEGLKFMVYLQKENIIDESGMPKERFSAEFPKEGPSILRIQQVVRGDSAAYFCASSQTTGGSEQYFGPGTRLTVT.

This chain uses TRBV6-1 with TRBJ2-5, with 7 bases matching TRBD2. V shed 2 bases, J shed 5 bases, and the junction held 11 bases outside the gene matches. Looked up from germline, CDR1 is MNHNS and CDR2 is SASEGT. The length of the CDR3 is 16 residues. Here the CDR3 DNA reads TGTGCCAGCAGTGAATCCGTCGGGGGGATCGGGGAGACCCAGTACTTC. Its protein product is CASSESVGGIGETQYF.

The genes are TRBV5-1 and TRBJ2-5; 11 bases align to TRBD1. The CDR3 runs to 15 residues. Germline CDR1 is SGHRS and CDR2 is YFSETQ. Trimming cost V 4 bases and J 4 bases; bases outside gene matches: 6. CDR3 nucleotides: TGCGCCAGCAGCAGGGGACAGGGGGTTGGAGAGACCCAGTACTTC. Translating gives CASSRGQGVGETQYF.

This chain joins TRBV7-3 and TRBJ2-3; no firm D call. CDR1 SGHTA and CDR2 FQGTGA come from the germline V gene. V was shortened by 5 bases and J by 1 base, with 7 bases between the two germline ends. The CDR3 is made up of 13 amino acids. The CDR3 DNA reads TGTGCCAGCAGCCCCACAGGCACAGATACGCAGTATTTT. This gives the protein CASSPTGTDTQYF. Full variable domain (remainder filled in from reference TRBV7-3 and TRBJ2-3): GAGVSQTPSNKVTEKGKYVELRCDPISGHTALYWYRQSLGQGPEFLIYFQGTGAADDSGLPNDRFFAVRPEGSVSTLKIQRTERGDSAVYLCASSPTGTDTQYFGPGTRLTVL.

This chain uses TRBV7-9 with TRBJ1-2, with a weak D call TRBD1 (5 bases). Trimming stripped 5 bases from V and 4 bases from J, with 11 bases between. From germline, CDR1 is SEHNR and CDR2 FQNEAQ (reference sequence). This CDR3 has 13 amino acids. CDR3 coding DNA: TGTGCCAGCAGCCCAAGGGGCGGCTATGGCTACACCTTC. Amino acids: CASSPRGGYGYTF. Full variable domain (missing parts from reference TRBV7-9 and TRBJ1-2): DTGVSQNPRHKITKRGQNVTFRCDPISEHNRLYWYRQTLGQGPEFLTYFQNEAQLEKSRLLSDRFSAERPKGSFSTLEIQRTEQGDSAMYLCASSPRGGYGYTFGSGTRLTVV.

The chain joins TRBV20-1 to TRBJ2-5, with D unresolved. CDR3 length: 11 amino acids. Germline V gene sequence: CDR1 DFQATT, CDR2 SNEGSKA (reference sequence). CDR3 sequence: CTALRSETQYF. The CDR3 nucleotides read TGCACCGCTCTTCGCTCCGAGACCCAGTACTTC.

A word on this clone: Other DNA variants within this sample encode the same CDR3. The gene calls are TRBV7-2 and TRBJ2-7; D is perhaps TRBD2 (7 bases). V lost 5 bases, J lost 7 bases, and 15 bases lay in between. CDR3 size: 13 residues. Germline V gives CDR1 SGHTA, CDR2 FQGNSA. In DNA form, the CDR3 reads TGTGCCAGCAGCCCGAGGGGGGGGTATGAGCAGTACTTC. Translating gives CASSPRGGYEQYF.

Here the CDR3 reads CATDRGSNTGELFF. The CDR3 region has the DNA TGTGCCACCGACAGGGGATCAAACACCGGGGAGCTGTTTTTT. V usage is TRBV10-3 and J usage is TRBJ2-2; 8 nucleotides agree with TRBD1. This CDR3 region has 14 residues. Trimming cost V 10 bases and J 2 bases; bases outside gene matches: 6. The V gene's germline CDR1 is ENHRY and CDR2 SYGVKD.

This clone has only a few counts. The V call is TRBV28, the J call TRBJ1-2; TRBD1 might be the D (6 bases). There are 11 residues in the CDR3. V gave up 5 bases and J gave up 8 bases, with 9 bases separating them. Germline CDR1 is MDHEN and CDR2 is SYDVKM. The CDR3 reads CASSNRVGYTF. Written as DNA, the CDR3 is TGTGCCAGCAGTAACAGGGTCGGCTACACCTTC.

This clone has a handful of counts. This chain connects TRBV4-3 to TRBJ1-3; D ambiguous. There are 13 residues in the CDR3. The germline CDR1 and CDR2 sequences are LGHNA and YSLEER. Deletions cut 1 base from V and 3 bases from J, with 4 bases between. CDR3 DNA: TGCGCCAGCAGCCAAGTAGGTGGAAACACCATATATTTT. Its protein product is CASSQVGGNTIYF.

This clone has only one observation. The CDR3 nucleotides read TGTGCCAGCAGCTCCTCGACAGGGCGAGAGACCCAGTACTTC. Amino acids: CASSSSTGRETQYF. The chain combines TRBV28 with TRBJ2-5; 7 bases agree with TRBD1. Germline-derived CDR1 and CDR2 are MDHEN and SYDVKM. The J segment lost 4 bases and the V segment lost 6 bases, leaving 8 bases of the junction unmatched. The CDR3 is 14 residues long.

This chain connects TRBV27 to TRBJ2-7; TRBD1 might be the D (5 bases). The CDR3 is 17 amino acids. Germline lookup yields CDR1 MNHEY and CDR2 SMNVEV (reference sequence). V dropped 5 bases and J dropped 5 bases, with 25 bases sitting between them. CDR3: CASSPDGIQAGLDEQYF. CDR3 DNA: TGTGCCAGCAGTCCCGATGGAATACAGGCCGGGCTCGACGAGCAGTACTTC.

The J gene is TRBJ2-5, the V gene TRBV18; 11 bases align to TRBD1. CDR3 length: 16 amino acids. Germline assignment: CDR1 KGHSH and CDR2 LQKENI. V shed 3 bases, J shed 5 bases, and the junction held 8 bases outside the gene matches. For the CDR3, the DNA is TGTGCCAGCTCACCTAGGACAGGGGGCGCATCGGAGACCCAGTACTTC. Its protein product is CASSPRTGGASETQYF.

The chain uses TRBV10-1 and TRBJ1-6; D gene ambiguous. CDR3 size: 13 residues. CDR1 and CDR2 from the germline V gene are WNHNN and SYGVQD (reference sequence). V dropped 0 bases and J dropped 8 bases, with 5 bases sitting between them. The chain's CDR3 is CASSESGYSPLHF. DNA for the CDR3: TGCGCCAGCAGTGAGTCGGGGTATTCACCCCTCCACTTT.

The chain recombines TRBV5-1 with TRBJ2-7; D perhaps matches TRBD1 (6 bases). The ends were cut back, 4 bases at V and 4 bases at J, with 12 bases in the middle. The CDR3 length is 13 residues. The germline CDR1 and CDR2 sequences are SGHRS and YFSETQ. DNA for the CDR3: TGCGCCAGCAGCGCCCCTGGGACATACGAGCAGTACTTC. Translated: CASSAPGTYEQYF. The full variable domain, its missing parts supplied by reference TRBV5-1 and TRBJ2-7, is KAGVTQTPRYLIKTRGQQVTLSCSPISGHRSVSWYQQTPGQGLQFLFEYFSETQRNKGNFPGRFSGRQFSNSRSEMNVSTLELGDSALYLCASSAPGTYEQYFGPGTRLTVT.

This chain uses TRBV30 with TRBJ1-1; D unresolved. The germline gives CDR1 GTSNPN, CDR2 SVGIG (reference sequence). This CDR3 has 13 residues. V was shortened by 2 bases and J by 1 base, with 8 bases between the two germline ends. The CDR3 nucleotides are TGTGCCTGGAGTCAAAGCAGGAACACTGAAGCTTTCTTT. Its translation: CAWSQSRNTEAFF.

The chain joins TRBV5-1 to TRBJ2-5, with a possible D match to TRBD2 (6 bases). The V gene's germline CDR1 is SGHRS and CDR2 YFSETQ. The CDR3 is 15 residues long. Trimming removed 0 bases at V and 4 bases at J, with 13 bases between. The CDR3: CASSLGGLTGETQYF. DNA for the CDR3: TGCGCCAGCAGCTTGGGGGGACTCACGGGAGAGACCCAGTACTTC.

The chain couples TRBV18 to TRBJ2-7; no reliable D call. The CDR3 extends over 12 amino acids. CDR1 is KGHSH and CDR2 is LQKENI in the germline V gene. The V and J ends lost 0 bases and 7 bases respectively, with 7 bases between them. The CDR3 protein is CASSPPTREQYF. DNA for the CDR3: TGTGCCAGCTCACCACCGACTCGAGAGCAGTACTTC.

CDR3 sequence reads: CASSLLGRDETQYF. The CDR3 coding sequence is TGTGCCAGCAGCTTGCTGGGGAGGGATGAGACCCAGTACTTC. V gene TRBV5-6 combines with J gene TRBJ2-5, with 7 bases aligning to TRBD2. Germline V lookup: CDR1 SGHDT, CDR2 YYEEEE. V was clipped by 1 base and J by 5 bases; unmatched bases: 5. The CDR3 sequence is 14 residues long. Variable domain in full (rest from reference TRBV5-6 and TRBJ2-5): DAGVTQSPTHLIKTRGQQVTLRCSPKSGHDTVSWYQQALGQGPQFIFQYYEEEERQRGNFPDRFSGHQFPNYSSELNVNALLLGDSALYLCASSLLGRDETQYFGPGTRLLVL.